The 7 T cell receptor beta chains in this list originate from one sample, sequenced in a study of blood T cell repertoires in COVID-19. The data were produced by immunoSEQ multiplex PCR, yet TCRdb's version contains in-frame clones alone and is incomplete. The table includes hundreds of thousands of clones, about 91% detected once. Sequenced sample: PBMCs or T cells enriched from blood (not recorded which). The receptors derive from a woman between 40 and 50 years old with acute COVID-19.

The CDR3 nucleotides are TGTGCCAGCAGCCCCGTGTCGGATCAGCCCCAGCATTTT. Encoded protein: CASSPVSDQPQHF. The V and J genes are TRBV12-3 or TRBV12-4 and TRBJ1-5; D uncertain. Trimming cost V 6 bases and J 5 bases, with 11 bases left between them. This CDR3 region has 13 residues.

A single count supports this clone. CDR3 sequence: CASSPGQFGYTF. The CDR3 nucleotides are TGTGCCAGCAGTCCTGGACAGTTTGGCTACACCTTC. The chain employs TRBV2 and TRBJ1-2, with D perhaps TRBD1 (6 bases). Germline V gives CDR1 SNHLY, CDR2 FYNNEI. V lost 5 bases and J lost 7, with 11 bases in between. This CDR3 contains 12 residues.

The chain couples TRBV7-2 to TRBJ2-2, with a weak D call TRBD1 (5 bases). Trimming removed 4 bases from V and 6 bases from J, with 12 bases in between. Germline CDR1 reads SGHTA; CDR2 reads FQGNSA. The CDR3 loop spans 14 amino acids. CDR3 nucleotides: TGTGCCAGCAGCTATCAGGGTAGTTCCGGGGAGCTGTTTTTT. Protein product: CASSYQGSSGELFF.

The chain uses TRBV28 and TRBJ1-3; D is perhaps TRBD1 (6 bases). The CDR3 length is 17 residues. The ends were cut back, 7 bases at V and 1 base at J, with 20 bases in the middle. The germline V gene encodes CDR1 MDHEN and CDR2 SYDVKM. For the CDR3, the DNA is TGTGCCAGCATCGGACTGGCGGGGGGCCAGTCTGGAAACACCATATATTTT. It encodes CASIGLAGGQSGNTIYF.

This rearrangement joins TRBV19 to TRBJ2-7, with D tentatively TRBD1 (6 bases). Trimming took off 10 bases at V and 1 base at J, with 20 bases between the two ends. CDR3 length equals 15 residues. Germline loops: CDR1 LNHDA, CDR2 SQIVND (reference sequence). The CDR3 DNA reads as TGTGCCATCCGGTACAAAGGGGACAAGTCCTACGAGCAGTACTTC. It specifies CAIRYKGDKSYEQYF.

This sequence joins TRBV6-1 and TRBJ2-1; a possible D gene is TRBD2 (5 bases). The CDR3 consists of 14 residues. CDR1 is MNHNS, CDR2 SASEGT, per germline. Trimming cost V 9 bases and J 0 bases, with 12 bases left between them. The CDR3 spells CASLLGSSYNEQFF. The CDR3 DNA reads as TGTGCCAGTTTACTAGGGAGCTCCTACAATGAGCAGTTCTTC.

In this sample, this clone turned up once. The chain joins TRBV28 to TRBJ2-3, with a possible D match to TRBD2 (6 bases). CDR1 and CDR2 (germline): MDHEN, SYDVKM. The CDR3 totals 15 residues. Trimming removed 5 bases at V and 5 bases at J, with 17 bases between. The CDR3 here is CASSPLNLGGDTQYF. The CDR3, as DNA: TGTGCCAGCAGTCCCCTTAATTTGGGGGGAGATACGCAGTATTTT.